The 28 T cell receptor beta chains presented below share a single source sample, sequenced in a study of immune evolution from preneoplasia to lung adenocarcinoma. Only in-frame clones appear in the TCRdb table, and some are missing; sequencing was by immunoSEQ multiplex PCR. Of tens of thousands of clones listed, over 75% were seen once; the top ten hold about 4.7%. The material sequenced was FFPE invasive lung adenocarcinoma tissue. The receptors here all came from a person in their sixties with lung adenocarcinoma.

The chain couples TRBV30 to TRBJ1-4, with a weak D call TRBD1 (5 bases). Per germline, CDR1 GTSNPN and CDR2 SVGIG (reference sequence). The CDR3 consists of 15 residues. V lost 2 bases, J lost 7 bases, and 17 bases lay in between. CDR3 nucleotide sequence: TGTGCCTGGAGTCGGGGACGGGTCTCGGTTGAAAAACTGTTTTTT. This sequence encodes CAWSRGRVSVEKLFF.

The chain is built from TRBV9 and TRBJ2-1; no reliable D call. The V end lost 0 bases, the J end lost 7 bases, and 8 bases lay between the germline ends. The germline V gene encodes CDR1 SGDLS and CDR2 YYNGEE. The length of the CDR3 is 13 residues. In DNA, the CDR3 is TGTGCCAGCAGCGTAGTTCCGTTTAATGAGCAGTTCTTC. Residues: CASSVVPFNEQFF.

J is TRBJ2-1 and V is TRBV7-9, with D uncertain. Trimming left V 0 bases short and J 3 bases short, with 6 bases between. This CDR3 is built from 14 residues. The germline CDR1 and CDR2 sequences are SEHNR and FQNEAQ (reference sequence). This CDR3 reads CASSLAANYNEQFF. Written as DNA, the CDR3 is TGTGCCAGCAGCTTAGCGGCCAACTACAATGAGCAGTTCTTC.

The rearrangement joins TRBV19 to TRBJ2-7; a weak D match, TRBD2 (6 bases). This CDR3 has 13 residues. The germline V gene has CDR1 LNHDA and CDR2 SQIVND (reference sequence). V lost 4 bases and J lost 0, with 7 bases in between. The CDR3 here is CASSTGDSYEQYF. The CDR3 nucleotides are TGTGCCAGTAGTACGGGAGACTCCTACGAGCAGTACTTC.

This chain connects TRBV5-1 to TRBJ2-2; maybe TRBD1 (6 bases). Trimming took off 5 bases at V and 4 bases at J, with 9 bases between the two ends. Germline V gene lookup returns CDR1 SGHRS and CDR2 YFSETQ. The CDR3 has 13 amino acids. This CDR3 reads CASRRTATGELFF. CDR3 nucleotides: TGCGCCAGCAGACGGACAGCCACCGGGGAGCTGTTTTTT.

This rearrangement joins TRBV30 to TRBJ1-5, with D uncertain. CDR1 and CDR2 (germline): GTSNPN, SVGIG (reference sequence). The V and J ends lost 0 bases and 4 bases respectively, with 7 bases between them. This CDR3 contains 13 residues. The CDR3 loop reads CAWSVAGNQPQHF. The DNA of the CDR3 is TGTGCCTGGAGTGTGGCGGGAAATCAGCCCCAGCATTTT.

This rearrangement joins TRBV15 to TRBJ1-1; D gene unclear. Germline V lookup: CDR1 LNHNV, CDR2 YYDKDF (reference sequence). The CDR3 runs 14 residues. V lost 1 base and J lost 4, with 10 bases in between. The CDR3 DNA is TGTGCCACCAGCAGAGGAAGGGTTGGCACTGAAGCTTTCTTT. As protein: CATSRGRVGTEAFF.

V gene TRBV18 combines with J gene TRBJ2-3; no clear D gene. The CDR3 is 13 amino acids. Germline V CDR1 and CDR2: KGHSH, LQKENI. Trimming removed 4 bases from V and 0 bases from J, with 5 bases in between. CDR3 residues: CASSRRSTDTQYF. The CDR3 nucleotides read TGTGCCAGCTCACGGCGGAGCACAGATACGCAGTATTTT.

The rearrangement links TRBV2 to TRBJ1-5, with 7 bases matching TRBD1. Germline V lookup: CDR1 SNHLY, CDR2 FYNNEI. V lost 4 bases, J lost 9 bases, and 12 bases stayed unmatched. This CDR3 region has 15 residues. CDR3 protein: CASSGAPRDSSPQHF. For the CDR3, the DNA is TGTGCCAGCAGTGGAGCCCCCCGGGACAGTTCGCCCCAGCATTTT.

The rearrangement joins TRBV5-8 to TRBJ2-7; perhaps TRBD2 as D (5 bases). This CDR3 contains 17 residues. Trimming took 2 bases from V and 7 from J, leaving 25 bases between them. Germline CDR1 SGHTS, CDR2 YDEGEE. CDR3 DNA sequence: TGTGCCAGCAGCTTTAAGGGCCGGGTAACATGGCCGGGGGAGCAGTACTTC. Translating gives CASSFKGRVTWPGEQYF.

This clone has a single count. This rearrangement joins TRBV19 to TRBJ1-3; D gene uncertain. From germline, CDR1 is LNHDA and CDR2 SQIVND (reference sequence). The length of the CDR3 is 13 residues. The V end lost 3 bases, the J end lost 0 bases, and 3 bases lay between the germline ends. CDR3: CASSIPSGNTIYF. The CDR3 DNA reads TGTGCCAGTAGTATCCCCTCTGGAAACACCATATATTTT.

The chain combines TRBV5-3 with TRBJ2-5; D is perhaps TRBD2 (6 bases). TRBV5-3 is an ORF, with its function uncertain. The CDR3 sequence is 16 residues long. Trimming took 7 bases from V and 0 from J, leaving 19 bases between them. The CDR3 region has the DNA TGTGCCAGAGTTAATATTCGCGGGACGTACCAAGAGACCCAGTACTTC. This encodes CARVNIRGTYQETQYF.

This chain connects TRBV2 to TRBJ2-3; tentative D call: TRBD2 (6 bases). The germline V and J ends were trimmed by 8 bases and 2 bases, with 11 bases remaining between them. Per the germline V gene, CDR1 is SNHLY and CDR2 is FYNNEI. This CDR3 region has 13 residues. The CDR3, as DNA: TGTGCCAGCTTGCGGGATAACACAGATACGCAGTATTTT. This codes for CASLRDNTDTQYF.

About this clone: A much larger clone differs by one base, so this may be a read error. The sample has other DNA sequences that encode this CDR3 too. V is TRBV6-5 and J is TRBJ1-5; no reliable D call. The V and J ends lost 4 bases and 4 bases respectively, with 8 bases between them. Germline CDR1 reads MNHEY; CDR2 reads SVGAGI. The CDR3 is made up of 13 amino acids. CDR3 loop: CASSWKGNQPQHF. DNA of the CDR3: TGTGCCAGCAGTTGGAAAGGAAATCAGCCCCAGCATTTT.

The chain couples TRBV30 to TRBJ1-1; D unresolved. Germline V gene lookup returns CDR1 GTSNPN and CDR2 SVGIG (reference sequence). The CDR3 spans 13 residues. Trimming took off 5 bases at V and 1 base at J, with 11 bases between the two ends. The CDR3 nucleotides read TGTGCCTGGTGTAAGGGCGGGAACACTGAAGCTTTCTTT. As protein: CAWCKGGNTEAFF.

V gene TRBV5-1 combines with J gene TRBJ2-3; weak D call: TRBD1 (5 bases). The germline V and J ends were trimmed by 3 bases and 5 bases, with 13 bases remaining between them. The germline gives CDR1 SGHRS, CDR2 YFSETQ. This CDR3 region has 14 residues. CDR3: CASSWGLVGDTQYF. In nucleotides, the CDR3 is TGCGCCAGCAGCTGGGGCCTCGTGGGAGATACGCAGTATTTT. Full variable domain (outside the CDR3, taken from reference TRBV5-1 and TRBJ2-3): KAGVTQTPRYLIKTRGQQVTLSCSPISGHRSVSWYQQTPGQGLQFLFEYFSETQRNKGNFPGRFSGRQFSNSRSEMNVSTLELGDSALYLCASSWGLVGDTQYFGPGTRLTVL.

The chain recombines TRBV7-9 with TRBJ2-6; D may be TRBD2 (6 bases). This CDR3 region has 16 residues. The germline V gene encodes CDR1 SEHNR and CDR2 FQNEAQ (reference sequence). The V and J ends lost 6 bases and 0 bases respectively, with 12 bases between them. In nucleotides, the CDR3 is TGTGCCAGCAGAGAGGGGCGGGACTCTGGGGCCAACGTCCTGACTTTC. This sequence encodes CASREGRDSGANVLTF.

This sequence joins TRBV9 and TRBJ2-7; 8 bases are shared with TRBD2. Germline values: CDR1 SGDLS, CDR2 YYNGEE. The V and J ends lost 4 bases and 3 bases, in that order; junction bases with no gene match: 6. The CDR3 is made up of 14 amino acids. CDR3 DNA: TGTGCCAGCAGCCCCCCGGGAGGGCTCTACGAGCAGTACTTC. It yields the protein CASSPPGGLYEQYF.

The chain links TRBV18 to TRBJ1-4, with unresolved D. The CDR3 runs 13 residues. Trimming took 3 bases from V and 7 from J, leaving 9 bases between them. CDR1 KGHSH and CDR2 LQKENI come from the germline V gene. CDR3 residues: CASSPIFGEKLFF. The CDR3, as DNA: TGTGCCAGCTCACCTATTTTCGGTGAAAAACTGTTTTTT.

The rearrangement uses TRBV7-9 and TRBJ1-4, with D uncertain. V lost 5 bases and J 7 bases, leaving 20 bases between the germline ends. The CDR3 spans 16 residues. In germline, CDR1 is SEHNR, CDR2 FQNEAQ (reference sequence). CDR3 sequence: CASSLRTGVDFEKLFF. In DNA, the CDR3 is TGTGCCAGCAGCCTTAGAACGGGAGTAGATTTTGAAAAACTGTTTTTT.

This sequence joins TRBV28 and TRBJ2-1; 7 positions agree with TRBD2. J was trimmed by 8 bases and V by 4 bases; bases with no gene match: 17. CDR3 length: 17 amino acids. Germline CDR1 is MDHEN and CDR2 is SYDVKM. CDR3 sequence: CASSSYGLGGDRDEQFF. Here the CDR3 DNA reads TGTGCCAGCAGTTCATACGGACTGGGGGGGGATCGGGATGAGCAGTTCTTC.

The V call is TRBV7-2, the J call TRBJ1-2; D is uncertain. This CDR3 region has 13 residues. Between the trimmed V and J ends, which lost 5 bases and 5 bases, there was a span of 12 bases. Germline lookup yields CDR1 SGHTA and CDR2 FQGNSA. CDR3 loop: CASSPSLGYGYTF. The DNA for the CDR3 is TGTGCCAGCAGCCCGTCCCTAGGGTATGGCTACACCTTC. Full variable domain (missing parts from reference TRBV7-2 and TRBJ1-2): GAGVSQSPSNKVTEKGKDVELRCDPISGHTALYWYRQSLGQGLEFLIYFQGNSAPDKSGLPSDRFSAERTGGSVSTLTIQRTQQEDSAVYLCASSPSLGYGYTFGSGTRLTVV.

This clone was counted only a few times. The gene calls are TRBV7-9 and TRBJ2-2; 11 bases map to TRBD1. Trimming at V came to 2 bases and at J to 6 bases, leaving 14 bases not matched to a gene. The germline V gene has CDR1 SEHNR and CDR2 FQNEAQ (reference sequence). This CDR3 has 19 amino acids. CDR3 bases: TGTGCCAGCAGCTTATACGGGACAGGGGGAAGGGATGTCGCCGGGGAGCTGTTTTTT. Protein product: CASSLYGTGGRDVAGELFF.

The chain is built from TRBV4-1 and TRBJ1-2, with 8 positions matching TRBD1. The CDR3 has 14 residues. Unmatched junction bases numbered 6, after V lost 3 bases and J lost 6 bases. Germline CDR1 is MGHRA and CDR2 is YSYEKL. In nucleotides, the CDR3 is TGCGCCAGCAGCCAGGCCGACAGGGGAGATGGCTACACCTTC. It is translated as CASSQADRGDGYTF.

The chain links TRBV19 to TRBJ2-1; D perhaps matches TRBD1 (6 bases). Trimming left V 3 bases short and J 5 bases short, with 8 bases between. This CDR3 is built from 13 residues. Germline V gives CDR1 LNHDA, CDR2 SQIVND (reference sequence). The CDR3: CASSIGQNNEQFF. The CDR3 DNA reads as TGTGCCAGTAGTATTGGACAGAACAATGAGCAGTTCTTC. Drawing the rest from reference TRBV19 and TRBJ2-1, the complete variable domain is DGGITQSPKYLFRKEGQNVTLSCEQNLNHDAMYWYRQDPGQGLRLIYYSQIVNDFQKGDIAEGYSVSREKKESFPLTVTSAQKNPTAFYLCASSIGQNNEQFFGPGTRLTVL.

This chain connects TRBV5-4 to TRBJ2-7; 8 bases are shared with TRBD1. The V and J ends lost 4 bases and 6 bases, in that order; junction bases with no gene match: 9. Germline lookup yields CDR1 SGHNT and CDR2 YYREEE (reference sequence). The CDR3 loop spans 14 amino acids. CDR3 in amino acids: CASSPDRASGEQYF. CDR3 bases: TGTGCCAGCAGCCCGGACAGGGCAAGTGGCGAGCAGTACTTC. Looking up the rest from reference TRBV5-4 and TRBJ2-7 gives the full variable domain: ETGVTQSPTHLIKTRGQQVTLRCSSQSGHNTVSWYQQALGQGPQFIFQYYREEENGRGNFPPRFSGLQFPNYSSELNVNALELDDSALYLCASSPDRASGEQYFGPGTRLTVT.

The chain combines TRBV7-3 with TRBJ1-1; the D is unclear. The length of the CDR3 is 13 residues. Germline CDR1 and CDR2: SGHTA and FQGTGA. V was trimmed by 2 bases and J by 2 bases, leaving 6 bases between them. The CDR3 loop reads CASSLEPNTEAFF. The CDR3 nucleotides read TGTGCCAGCAGCTTAGAGCCAAACACTGAAGCTTTCTTT.

The chain links TRBV6-6 to TRBJ2-1, with 10 bases fitting TRBD2. Germline CDR1 MNHNY, CDR2 SVGAGI (reference sequence). V trimming: 6 bases; J trimming: 3 bases; junction bases outside the gene matches: 2. The CDR3 sequence is 14 residues long. The CDR3 here is CASSGLADYNEQFF. CDR3 DNA: TGTGCCAGCAGCGGACTAGCGGACTACAATGAGCAGTTCTTC.